This T cell receptor beta chain was sequenced during a study of identical twins. This clonotype was counted a few times. TCRdb re-analysed the 5' RACE reads in MiXCR, keeping a single row per CDR3 protein. The sample yields a few hundred thousand distinct CDR3 sequences, around an eighth seen once. Between the trimmed V and J ends, which lost 1 base and 2 bases, there was a span of 4 bases. The CDR3 is 13 residues long. Germline V gives CDR1 KGHDR, CDR2 SFDVKD. This same sample was also part of a study on yellow fever vaccine responses in identical twins. Per that paper: In identical twins, vaccine T cell responses appeared partly shared and partly individual.

The receptor was derived from a woman aged 18-30 years in good health. The specimen was CD8+ T cells sorted from blood. This chain links TRBV24-1 with TRBJ2-5; D unresolved. Written as DNA, the CDR3 is TGTGCCACCAGTGATTTCCATCAAGAGACCCAGTACTTC. Its protein product is CATSDFHQETQYF.